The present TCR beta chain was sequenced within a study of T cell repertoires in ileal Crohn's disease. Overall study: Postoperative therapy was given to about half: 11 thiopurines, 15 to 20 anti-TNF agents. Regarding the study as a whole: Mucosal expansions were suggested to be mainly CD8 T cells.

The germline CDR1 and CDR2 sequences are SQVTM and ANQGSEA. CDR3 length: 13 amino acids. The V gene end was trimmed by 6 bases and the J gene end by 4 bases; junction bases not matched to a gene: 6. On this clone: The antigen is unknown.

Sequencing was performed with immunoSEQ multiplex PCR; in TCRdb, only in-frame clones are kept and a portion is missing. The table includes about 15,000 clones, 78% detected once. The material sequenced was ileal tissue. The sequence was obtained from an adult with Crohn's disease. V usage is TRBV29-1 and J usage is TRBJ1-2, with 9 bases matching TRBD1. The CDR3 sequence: CSVSDRGGYGYTF. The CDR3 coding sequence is TGCAGCGTCTCGGACAGGGGAGGCTATGGCTACACCTTC. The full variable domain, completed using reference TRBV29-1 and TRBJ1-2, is SAVISQKPSRDICQRGTSLTIQCQVDSQVTMMFWYRQQPGQSLTLIATANQGSEATYESGFVIDKFPISRPNLTFSTLTVSNMSPEDSSIYLCSVSDRGGYGYTFGSGTRLTVV.